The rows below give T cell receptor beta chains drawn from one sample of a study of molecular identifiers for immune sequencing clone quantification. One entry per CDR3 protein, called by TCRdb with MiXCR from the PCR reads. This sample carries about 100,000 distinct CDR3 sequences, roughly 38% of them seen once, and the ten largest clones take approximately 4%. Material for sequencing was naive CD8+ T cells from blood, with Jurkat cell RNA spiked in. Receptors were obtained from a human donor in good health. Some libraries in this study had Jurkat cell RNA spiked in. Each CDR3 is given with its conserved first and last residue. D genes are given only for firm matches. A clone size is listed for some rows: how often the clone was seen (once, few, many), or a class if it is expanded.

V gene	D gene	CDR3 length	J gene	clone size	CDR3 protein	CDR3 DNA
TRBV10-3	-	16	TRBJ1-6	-	CAISERLAARDSPLHF	TGTGCCATCAGTGAGCGATTGGCGGCCAGGGATTCACCCCTCCACTTT
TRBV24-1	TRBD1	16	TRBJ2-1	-	CATSDLGQGSYNEQFF	TGTGCCACCAGTGATTTGGGACAGGGCTCCTACAATGAGCAGTTCTTC
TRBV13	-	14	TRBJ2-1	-	CASRSHLSPNEQFF	TGTGCCTCCAGATCCCACCTGAGTCCCAATGAGCAGTTCTTC
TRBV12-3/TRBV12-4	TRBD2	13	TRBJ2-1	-	CASRDSGDNEQFF	TGTGCCAGCAGAGATAGCGGGGACAATGAGCAGTTCTTC
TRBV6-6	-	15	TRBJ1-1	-	CASTPSGRANTEAFF	TGTGCCAGCACCCCTTCGGGGAGGGCGAACACTGAAGCTTTCTTT
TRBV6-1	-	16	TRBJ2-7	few	CASTDQVGGAPGEQYF	TGTGCCAGCACCGACCAGGTTGGCGGTGCTCCGGGCGAGCAGTACTTC
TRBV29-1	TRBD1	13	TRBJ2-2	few	CSEKDRDTGELFF	TGCAGCGAAAAGGACAGGGACACCGGGGAGCTGTTTTTT
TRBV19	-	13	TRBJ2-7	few	CASSGSWGHEQYF	TGTGCCAGTAGTGGATCCTGGGGCCACGAGCAGTACTTC
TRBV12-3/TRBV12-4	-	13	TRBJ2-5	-	CASSISGAETQNF	TGTGCCAGCAGTATCTCAGGGGCCGAGACCCAGAACTTC
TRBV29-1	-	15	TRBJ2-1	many	CSVAGSGSSYNEQFF	TGCAGCGTCGCCGGCTCCGGGTCCTCCTACAATGAGCAGTTCTTC
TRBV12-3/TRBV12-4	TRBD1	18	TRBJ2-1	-	CASSFILYRGQTYNEQFF	TGTGCCAGCAGTTTTATCCTCTACAGGGGGCAAACTTACAATGAGCAGTTCTTC
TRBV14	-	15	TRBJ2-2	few	CASSQVPGAAGELFF	TGTGCCAGCAGCCAAGTTCCAGGGGCCGCCGGGGAGCTGTTTTTT
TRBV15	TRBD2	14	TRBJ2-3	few	CATSSGRSADTQYF	TGTGCCACCAGCAGCGGGAGGTCGGCAGATACGCAGTATTTT
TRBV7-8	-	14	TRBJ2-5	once	CASSLFGSQEPQYF	TGTGCCAGCAGCTTATTTGGCAGTCAAGAGCCCCAGTACTTC
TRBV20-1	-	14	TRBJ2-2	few	CSARDFENTGELFF	TGCAGTGCTAGAGATTTCGAGAACACCGGGGAGCTGTTTTTT
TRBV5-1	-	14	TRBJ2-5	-	CASSKYRIQETQYF	TGCGCCAGCAGCAAGTACCGGATTCAAGAGACCCAGTACTTC
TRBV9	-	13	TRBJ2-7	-	CASASEGAYDQYF	TGTGCCAGCGCCAGCGAAGGAGCCTACGACCAGTACTTC
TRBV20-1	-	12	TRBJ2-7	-	CSASPQGGEQYF	TGCAGTGCTAGCCCACAGGGTGGCGAGCAGTACTTC
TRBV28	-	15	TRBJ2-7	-	CASRYRDRGLVEQYF	TGTGCCAGCCGATACAGGGATAGGGGCTTGGTCGAGCAGTACTTC
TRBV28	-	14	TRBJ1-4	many	CASSSITEGEKLFF	TGTGCCAGCAGTTCGATAACAGAGGGAGAAAAACTGTTTTTT
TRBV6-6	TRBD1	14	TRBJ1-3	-	CASSYAGGRYTIYF	TGTGCCAGCAGTTACGCAGGGGGCCGATACACCATATATTTT
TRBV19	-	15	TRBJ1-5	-	CASSSWTVGNQPQHF	TGTGCCAGTAGTTCATGGACGGTGGGCAATCAGCCCCAGCATTTT
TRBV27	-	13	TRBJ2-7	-	CASTAGEGYGQYF	TGTGCCAGCACCGCCGGCGAAGGCTACGGGCAGTACTTC
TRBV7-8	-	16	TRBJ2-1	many	CASSLESGPTYNEQFF	TGTGCCAGCAGCTTAGAAAGCGGTCCGACCTACAATGAGCAGTTCTTC
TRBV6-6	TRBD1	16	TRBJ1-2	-	CASSYSKGPGGDGYTF	TGTGCCAGCAGTTACTCGAAGGGTCCAGGGGGCGATGGCTACACCTTC
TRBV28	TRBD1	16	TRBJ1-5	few	CASRNGQGGSNQPQHF	TGTGCCAGCAGAAACGGACAGGGGGGTAGCAATCAGCCCCAGCATTTT
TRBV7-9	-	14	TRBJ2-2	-	CASSLSGFTGELFF	TGTGCCAGCAGCCTTAGCGGCTTCACCGGGGAGCTGTTTTTT
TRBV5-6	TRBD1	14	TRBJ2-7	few	CASSFGTGADEQYF	TGTGCCAGCAGCTTCGGGACAGGGGCCGACGAGCAGTACTTC
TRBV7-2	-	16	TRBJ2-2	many	CASSSFLLEDTGELFF	TGTGCCAGCAGCTCTTTTCTTCTGGAGGACACCGGGGAGCTGTTTTTT
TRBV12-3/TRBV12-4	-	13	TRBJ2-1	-	CASRAANFNEQFF	TGTGCCAGCAGGGCGGCCAACTTCAATGAGCAGTTCTTC
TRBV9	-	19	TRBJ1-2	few	CASSVARTGSEPSNYGYTF	TGTGCCAGCAGCGTAGCAAGAACAGGCTCAGAGCCATCTAACTATGGCTACACCTTC
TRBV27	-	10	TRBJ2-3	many	CASSLWTQYF	TGTGCCAGCAGTTTATGGACGCAGTATTTT
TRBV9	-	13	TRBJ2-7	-	CASSVEIDSEQYF	TGTGCCAGCAGCGTAGAGATTGACAGCGAGCAGTACTTC